Sequencing of this TCR beta chain was carried out in a study of cytomegalovirus exposure and HLA in healthy donors. Germline CDR1 and CDR2: MRHNA and SNTAGT. CDR3 size: 16 residues. Trimming left V 0 bases short and J 1 base short, with 11 bases between. 13 Jbeta primers and 60 Vbeta primers were used for the PCR. Profiled with immunoSEQ multiplex PCR; TCRdb holds only in-frame clones, not every one. The table records 100,000 to 150,000 clones, 70% to 90% of them present only once. The sequenced sample consisted of PBMCs. V and J are TRBV6-4 and TRBJ2-3; D possibly corresponds to TRBD1 (6 bases). This TCR came from a man aged 18 to 29 in good health and CMV-seropositive. The CDR3 nucleotides read TGTGCCAGCAGTGACTCGGCACAGGGAGGCACAGATACGCAGTATTTT. Translating gives CASSDSAQGGTDTQYF.